This T cell receptor beta chain was documented in a study of blood T cell repertoires in COVID-19. Produced via immunoSEQ multiplex PCR; TCRdb's table is partial and in-frame only. Among fewer than 250,000 clones listed, 82% were seen once. The sequence came from a woman of 80 years or more with acute or convalescent COVID-19. The sequencing sample was made of peripheral blood.

CDR3 in DNA: TGTGCCAGCAGCCCCGGGGAGCGGGTCTCCTACGAGCAGTACTTC. Its protein product is CASSPGERVSYEQYF. The chain employs TRBV5-5 and TRBJ2-7, with a tentative D call TRBD2 (6 bases). The CDR3 loop spans 15 amino acids. The V and J ends lost 4 bases and 0 bases respectively, with 14 bases between them. Germline loops: CDR1 SGHKS, CDR2 YYEKEE (reference sequence). Looking up the rest from reference TRBV5-5 and TRBJ2-7 gives the full variable domain: DAGVTQSPTHLIKTRGQQVTLRCSPISGHKSVSWYQQVLGQGPQFIFQYYEKEERGRGNFPDRFSARQFPNYSSELNVNALLLGDSALYLCASSPGERVSYEQYFGPGTRLTVT.